This T cell receptor (beta chain) was recorded in a study of monozygotic twins with inflammatory bowel disease (dated by TCRdb to between 2019 and 2020). At the level of the whole study: A total of 28 monozygotic twin pairs were included in the full study, comprising nine German pairs (four IBD-concordant, five IBD-discordant) and 19 IBD-discordant Danish pairs. The search for disease-associated traits relied mainly on comparing, within discordant pairs, IBD patients with their genetically identical healthy co-twins. Each individual had, on average, about 151 000 unique TCRalpha sequences and 181 000 unique TCRbeta sequences available for analysis.

With regard to this clonotype: Its cognate antigen has yet to be identified.

From the cysteine through the phenylalanine, the CDR3 covers 13 amino acids. DNA is not recorded here. Via the germline V gene, CDR1 is KGHSH and CDR2 LQKENI. The library was generated by 5' RACE. For each TCR library, 3,000 to 4,000 ng of total RNA was used. For each sample, cDNA synthesis was carried out in eight separate reactions using SMARTScribe reverse transcriptase. During cDNA synthesis, unique molecular identifiers containing a 6-nucleotide sample barcode were introduced by template switching. Two nested PCRs of approximately 16 and 10 cycles amplified the TCRalpha and TCRbeta cDNA, and bead purification followed each PCR. Before amplification, the cDNA was treated with uracil DNA-glycosylase and purified using the QIAquick PCR purification kit. The second PCR added Illumina TruSeq-compatible adapters along with sample-specific barcodes. Library quality and concentration were checked on TapeStation and Qubit, and libraries were pooled at around 5.3 ng each. The pooled libraries were sequenced with 2 x 100 bp reads and custom sequencing primers on an Illumina HiSeq2500 single-index Rapid Run. In the original analysis: UMI-based consensus assembly with MiGEC version 1.2.6 was used to correct PCR and sequencing errors. MiXCR version 2.1.1 was used for V(D)J alignment, clonotype assembly and CDR3 extraction. To normalise gene usage, clonotype sharing and MAIT/NKT TCR abundance, the top 1000, 10 000 and 20 000 clonotypes in each sample were analysed. Diversity was computed as the inverse Simpson index with the vegan R package after downsampling to 27 000 UMIs. Paired Mann-Whitney U tests were applied to discordant twin pairs, and Benjamini-Hochberg correction was used for multiple testing. TCRdb reprocessed the reads; each CDR3 protein sequence makes one entry, and DNA is unavailable. TCRdb's processing, not the authors' own work, is the source of the V and J calls. This sample's listing comprises 150,000 to 200,000 distinct CDR3 sequences. Clones ranked in the top ten supply approximately 3% of the sample.

Here is what the overall study found, with its caveats: Distinction between different T cell subtypes could not be achieved in the analysis. Background noise and inter-individual variability may have been introduced into the repertoires by the differing immunosuppressive treatments among patients. Fewer clonotypes were shared with other individuals by IBD patients than by healthy twins, most markedly in patients showing signs of disease activity. No single strong signal or clonotype linked to IBD turned up in the results, so the idea that one exists was not supported. Repertoire similarity did not differ between concordant and discordant twins, possibly due to limited statistical power. Measured by the inverse Simpson index, TCRbeta repertoire diversity was lower in IBD patients than in their healthy co-twins.

An approximately 2.6 ml peripheral blood sample was drawn into PAXgene tubes per donor and stored at -80°C. Total RNA was isolated from whole blood with the PAXgene blood miRNA kit on an automated QIAcube, without T cell sorting. Peripheral blood from monozygotic twin pairs, either concordant or discordant for inflammatory bowel disease, underwent deep TCRalpha and TCRbeta repertoire profiling that used unique molecular barcoding. Smoking habits were recorded for all twin pairs, and each individual was classified as a current, former or never smoker. The sequence derives from a human donor with ulcerative colitis or Crohn's disease, or a healthy co-twin of an affected twin (not recorded which). The rearranged segments are TRBV18 and TRBJ1-2. The specimen sequenced was blood. CDR3 reads: CASSPDKDYGYTF.